These 2 T cell receptor beta chains share one sample of origin, sequenced in a study of STAT3 mutations in large granular lymphocyte leukemia (dated by TCRdb to between 2017 and 2020). These receptors lack a known antigen. The library was built by means of the immunoSEQ multiplex PCR assay. TCRdb limited this immuneACCESS table to in-frame rearrangements with V and J called. A share of clones is missing; checked studies link under half to unresolved V genes, and the rest is unexplained. Present in this sample are over 15,000 clones, 92% of which were seen just once. 8.5% to 10% of the sample is held by the ten biggest clonotypes. On the study overall, not on this receptor specifically: Every T-LGLL patient showed at least one immunodominant TCRbeta clonotype, and about half showed multiple immunodominant subclonotypes.

Sample: peripheral blood mononuclear cells. These receptors came from a woman in her forties or fifties with T-cell large granular lymphocyte leukemia. Some clones in this sample may be carry-over from other donors' samples. The age is the age at diagnosis.

V usage is TRBV30 and J usage is TRBJ2-7; D may be TRBD1 or TRBD2 (5 bases each). CDR1 is GTSNPN, CDR2 SVGIG, per germline (reference sequence). With 3 bases removed from V and 3 bases from J, the gap between germline ends came to 9 bases. This CDR3 is built from 12 residues. The CDR3: CAWRGVLYEQYF. In DNA, the CDR3 is TGTGCCTGGAGGGGGGTTCTCTACGAGCAGTACTTC.

J is TRBJ1-2 and V is TRBV7-2, with D hard to call. CDR3 length: 15 amino acids. Trimming cost V 5 bases and J 0 bases, with 13 bases left between them. Germline loops: CDR1 SGHTA, CDR2 FQGNSA. CDR3 sequence reads: CASSGGRRTNYGYTF. The CDR3 DNA is TGTGCCAGCAGCGGCGGACGGCGGACTAACTATGGCTACACCTTC. Variable domain in full (rest from reference TRBV7-2 and TRBJ1-2): GAGVSQSPSNKVTEKGKDVELRCDPISGHTALYWYRQSLGQGLEFLIYFQGNSAPDKSGLPSDRFSAERTGGSVSTLTIQRTQQEDSAVYLCASSGGRRTNYGYTFGSGTRLTVV.